These T cell receptor beta chains were read from a single sample in a study of T cell responses to AZD1222 COVID-19 vaccine. The assay was immunoSEQ multiplex PCR, and TCRdb's table has in-frame clones only and misses some. The sample lists 150,000 to 180,000 clones; 85% to 90% were seen once. Sequencing was performed on peripheral blood, taken on day 0 of MenACWY control vaccination. All receptors derive from an adult in good health. Each CDR3 is given without its conserved first and last residue. The order of the fields is CDR3 protein, J gene, V gene, D gene, CDR3 length, clone size. D genes are given only for firm matches. Size values are once, few and many counts, or a class for expanded clones, and some rows have none.

ASSLAGSNQPQH | TRBJ1-5 | TRBV11-2 | - | 12 | -
ASSLVGSSSYNEQF | TRBJ2-1 | TRBV11-2 | - | 14 | -
ASSIIAGVNTEAF | TRBJ1-1 | TRBV19 | - | 13 | -
SVGTSLAKNIQY | TRBJ2-4 | TRBV29-1 | - | 12 | -
ASSLSMGTSSYEQY | TRBJ2-7 | TRBV27 | - | 14 | -
ASSLNEGSAFH | TRBJ1-6 | TRBV28 | - | 11 | -
ASGLTSFTGNQPQH | TRBJ1-5 | TRBV12-5 | - | 14 | -
ASSFSPAGVTYNEQF | TRBJ2-1 | TRBV21-1 | - | 15 | -
ASSLRTDHYGYT | TRBJ1-2 | TRBV5-4 | - | 12 | -
ATHGAPSYEQY | TRBJ2-7 | TRBV19 | - | 11 | -
ASSLGTGIPNEQF | TRBJ2-1 | TRBV19 | TRBD1 | 13 | once
ASSLLMSNSPLH | TRBJ1-6 | TRBV5-8 | - | 12 | -
ASSRQGSEAF | TRBJ1-1 | TRBV7-8 | TRBD1 | 10 | -
ASSPGTGVPEAF | TRBJ1-1 | TRBV18 | TRBD1 | 12 | -
ASNSGGSGYT | TRBJ1-2 | TRBV2 | TRBD1 | 10 | -
ASSLLAGLENEQF | TRBJ2-1 | TRBV7-9 | TRBD2 | 13 | -
ASGPRTGTGQY | TRBJ2-7 | TRBV12-5 | - | 11 | -
ASSLKRNSPLH | TRBJ1-6 | TRBV12-3/TRBV12-4 | - | 11 | -